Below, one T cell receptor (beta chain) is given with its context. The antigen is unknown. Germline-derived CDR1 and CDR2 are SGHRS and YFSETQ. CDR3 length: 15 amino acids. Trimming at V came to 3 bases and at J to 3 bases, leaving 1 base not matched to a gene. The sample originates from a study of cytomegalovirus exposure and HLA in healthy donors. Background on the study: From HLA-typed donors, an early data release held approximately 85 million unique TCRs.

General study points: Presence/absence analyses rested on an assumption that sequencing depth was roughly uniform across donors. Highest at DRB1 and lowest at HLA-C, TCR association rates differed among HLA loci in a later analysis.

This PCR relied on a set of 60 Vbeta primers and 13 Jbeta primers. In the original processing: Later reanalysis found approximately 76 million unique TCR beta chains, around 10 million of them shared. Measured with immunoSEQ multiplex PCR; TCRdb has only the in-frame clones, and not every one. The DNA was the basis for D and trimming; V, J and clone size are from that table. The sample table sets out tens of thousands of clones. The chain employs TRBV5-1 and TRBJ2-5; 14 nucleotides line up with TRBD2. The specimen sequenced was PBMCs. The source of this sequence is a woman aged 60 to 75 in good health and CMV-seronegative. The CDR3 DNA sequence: TGCGCCAGCAGCTCGGGACTAGCGGGAGAAGAGACCCAGTACTTC. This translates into CASSSGLAGEETQYF.